The TCR beta chain described here comes from a study of cytomegalovirus exposure and HLA in healthy donors. General study findings and limits: Common viral pathogens seemed to be connected with several of the most significant clusters, according to a later analysis. Later work found that TCR association rates differed between HLA loci; DRB1 had the most and HLA-C the fewest. TCR beta V- and J-gene trimming was later associated with a missense DCLRE1C variant.

A multiplex PCR was run with 60 Vbeta primers and 13 Jbeta primers. The method was immunoSEQ multiplex PCR; TCRdb's version includes in-frame clones alone and lacks a portion of them. The sample includes around 120,000 clones, around 81% of them seen just once. The CDR3 is made up of 14 amino acids. Germline CDR1 GTSNPN, CDR2 SVGIG (reference sequence). V dropped 0 bases and J dropped 5 bases, with 12 bases sitting between them. In regard to this clone: Its specificity is not known.

The specimen sequenced was PBMCs. This clonotype was obtained from a man aged 18-30 years in good health and CMV-seronegative. This sequence joins TRBV30 and TRBJ2-3, with D perhaps matching TRBD1 (6 bases). CDR3 sequence reads: CAWSVGQRLDTQYF. CDR3 nucleotides: TGTGCCTGGAGTGTTGGACAGAGATTAGATACGCAGTATTTT.